This record concerns one TCR beta chain sequence. Its specificity is not known. This sample is part of a study of shared clonotypes between healthy human individuals. General study findings and limits: Clonotype sharing among the donors was expected to vary with sequencing depth.

This table comes from immunoSEQ multiplex PCR, and its TCRdb copy is limited to in-frame clones, with some not included. The table has a few hundred thousand clones, 79% seen once. CDR3 length: 12 residues. V was clipped by 4 bases and J by 8 bases; unmatched bases: 2. Germline CDR1 is MDHEN and CDR2 is SYDVKM. The receptor's source is a woman aged 40 to 55 in good health. Some clones in this sample may be carry-over from other donors' samples. The gene calls are TRBV28 and TRBJ2-1, with 7 positions matching TRBD2. The sample comprised PBMCs. CDR3 sequence reads: CASSSLAYEQFF. The CDR3 region has the DNA TGTGCCAGCAGTTCACTAGCGTATGAGCAGTTCTTC.